The next 12 T cell receptor beta chains were all read from a single sample in a study of T-cell reconstitution after alpha-beta-depleted transplantation in children. Preparation of the TCRbeta library was carried out with unique molecular identifiers. TCRdb reanalysed the PCR reads using MiXCR and keeps one entry per CDR3 protein. Altogether approximately 250,000 distinct CDR3 sequences are present, approximately 9.9% being singletons, with the ten largest covering 5.1%. The input for sequencing was PBMCs from the stem cell graft donor, taken from the stem cell graft. Receptors were obtained from a human donor who donated a stem cell graft to a child with SCID.

This clonotype has at least ten counts. This chain uses TRBV3-1 with TRBJ1-6; D is possibly TRBD1 (5 bases). The V end lost 3 bases, the J end lost 6 bases, and 9 bases lay between the germline ends. The CDR3 runs to 14 residues. Germline loops: CDR1 LGHDT, CDR2 YNNKEL (reference sequence). The CDR3 DNA is TGTGCCAGCAGCCACGGGACTATTAATTCACCCCTCCACTTT. As protein: CASSHGTINSPLHF.

The V call is TRBV20-1, the J call TRBJ1-2; 8 positions match TRBD1. Germline V CDR1 and CDR2: DFQATT, SNEGSKA (reference sequence). This CDR3 has 15 amino acids. V was pared by 3 bases and J by 5 bases, with 11 bases of the junction left unmatched. CDR3 nucleotides: TGCAGTGCTAGGGTGCAGGGGGCTCTCCATTATGGCTACACCTTC. Protein product: CSARVQGALHYGYTF.

In this sample, this clonotype turned up many times. The J gene is TRBJ2-5, the V gene TRBV3-1, with 13 bases identical to TRBD2. V lost 4 bases and J lost 5; bases outside the gene matches: 4. Per germline, CDR1 LGHDT and CDR2 YNNKEL (reference sequence). There are 15 residues in the CDR3. The CDR3 DNA reads as TGTGCCAGCAGCCCTCCGGGACTAGCGGGGGAGACCCAGTACTTC. Its translation: CASSPPGLAGETQYF.

The V gene is TRBV11-2, the J gene TRBJ2-1, with 10 bases aligning to TRBD2. The germline V gene encodes CDR1 SGHAT and CDR2 FQNNGV. The CDR3 runs to 15 residues. J gave up 15 bases and V 6 bases, and 17 bases lay outside the gene matches. Here the CDR3 reads CASRPLTSGYPRGFF. The CDR3 DNA is TGTGCCAGCAGACCCTTGACTAGCGGGTATCCCCGTGGGTTCTTC. The full variable domain, rest sourced from reference TRBV11-2 and TRBJ2-1, is EAGVAQSPRYKIIEKRQSVAFWCNPISGHATLYWYQQILGQGPKLLIQFQNNGVVDDSQLPKDRFSAERLKGVDSTLKIQPAKLEDSAVYLCASRPLTSGYPRGFFGPGTRLTVL.

This clonotype showed up many times. The J gene is TRBJ1-1, the V gene TRBV12-5; TRBD1 agrees at 7 bases. The CDR3 has 13 residues. Germline V gene sequence: CDR1 LGHNT, CDR2 FRNRAP. The V segment lost 6 bases and the J segment 6 bases; nucleotides outside the gene matches: 7. DNA of the CDR3: TGTGCTAGTGGACCTTATCAGGGGGCTGAAGCTTTCTTT. Translated: CASGPYQGAEAFF.

This clonotype was observed at least ten times. V usage is TRBV20-1 and J usage is TRBJ1-2; D is uncertain. Germline V CDR1 and CDR2: DFQATT, SNEGSKA (reference sequence). The CDR3 consists of 12 residues. V was clipped by 6 bases and J by 0 bases, with 8 bases between them. As DNA, the CDR3 is TGCAGTGCGGTGACTGCTAACTATGGCTACACCTTC. Translated: CSAVTANYGYTF.

This clonotype was found many times. The chain has TRBV24-1 and TRBJ2-2; D remains ambiguous. Germline V gene lookup returns CDR1 KGHDR and CDR2 SFDVKD. CDR3 length: 17 amino acids. The V end was cut by 1 base, the J end by 0 bases, with 11 bases between. This CDR3 reads CATSDFRSESNTGELFF. The CDR3 DNA reads as TGTGCCACCAGTGATTTTCGTTCTGAGTCGAACACCGGGGAGCTGTTTTTT.

The sample holds many counts of this clonotype. This rearrangement joins TRBV7-2 to TRBJ2-1; perhaps D is TRBD1 or TRBD2 (5 bases each). CDR1 is SGHTA, CDR2 FQGNSA, per germline. The CDR3 consists of 15 residues. Trimming took off 2 bases at V and 5 bases at J, with 13 bases between the two ends. The CDR3 region has the DNA TGTGCCAGCAGCTTACGGTCCTTGGGGGACAATGAGCAGTTCTTC. It codes for CASSLRSLGDNEQFF. Drawing the rest from reference TRBV7-2 and TRBJ2-1, the complete variable domain is GAGVSQSPSNKVTEKGKDVELRCDPISGHTALYWYRQSLGQGLEFLIYFQGNSAPDKSGLPSDRFSAERTGGSVSTLTIQRTQQEDSAVYLCASSLRSLGDNEQFFGPGTRLTVL.

This clonotype was seen repeatedly, ten times or more. V and J are TRBV12-3 or TRBV12-4 and TRBJ1-1, with D unresolved. The CDR3 is 14 residues long. Trimming removed 3 bases from V and 3 bases from J, with 11 bases in between. CDR3 protein: CASSFPRRDTEAFF. The CDR3, as DNA: TGTGCCAGCAGTTTCCCCAGACGAGACACTGAAGCTTTCTTT.

The rearrangement uses TRBV6-1 and TRBJ2-7; possible D gene TRBD2, 6 bases. From germline, CDR1 is MNHNS and CDR2 SASEGT. V was trimmed by 6 bases and J by 5 bases, leaving 20 bases between them. This CDR3 is 15 amino acids long. The CDR3 nucleotides read TGTGCCAGCAGGCCCTCCGGGACTCAAATCGACGAGCAGTACTTC. Encoded protein: CASRPSGTQIDEQYF.

This clonotype was recorded a few times. One end of the junction varies from germline; a read error may be responsible. This chain connects TRBV25-1 to TRBJ2-7; TRBD1 aligns across 9 bases. The V gene's germline CDR1 is MGHDK and CDR2 SYGVNS. There are 14 residues in the CDR3. CDR3 loop: CASSPQTGGRSQNF. The DNA of the CDR3 is TGTGCCAGCAGTCCCCAGACAGGGGGACGGAGCCAGAACTTC.

Ten or more counts support this clonotype. The CDR3 nucleotides are TGCAGTGCTAAAGGGGGCCGGGTCGAGCAGTACTTC. This encodes CSAKGGRVEQYF. The chain couples TRBV20-1 to TRBJ2-7, with TRBD1 matching over 7 bases. The trim removed 4 bases at V and 6 bases at J, leaving 6 bases unmatched. The CDR3 totals 12 residues. Germline V gives CDR1 DFQATT, CDR2 SNEGSKA (reference sequence).